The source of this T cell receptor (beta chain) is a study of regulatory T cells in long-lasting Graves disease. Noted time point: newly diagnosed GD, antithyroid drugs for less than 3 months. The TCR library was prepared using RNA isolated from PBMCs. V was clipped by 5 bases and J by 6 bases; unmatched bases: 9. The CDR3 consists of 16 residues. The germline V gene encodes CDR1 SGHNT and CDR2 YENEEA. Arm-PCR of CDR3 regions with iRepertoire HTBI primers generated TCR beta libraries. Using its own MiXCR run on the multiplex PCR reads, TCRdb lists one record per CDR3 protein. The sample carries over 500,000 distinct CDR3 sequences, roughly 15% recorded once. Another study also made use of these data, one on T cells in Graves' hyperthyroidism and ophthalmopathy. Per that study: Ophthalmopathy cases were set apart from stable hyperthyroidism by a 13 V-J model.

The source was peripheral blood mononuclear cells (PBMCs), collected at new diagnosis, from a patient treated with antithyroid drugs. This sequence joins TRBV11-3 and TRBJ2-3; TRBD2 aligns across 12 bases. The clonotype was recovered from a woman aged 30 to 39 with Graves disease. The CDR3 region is CASSQRLAGARDTQYF. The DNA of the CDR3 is TGTGCCAGCAGCCAGAGACTAGCGGGGGCGCGGGATACGCAGTATTTT.